The entry that follows covers one T cell receptor (beta chain) sequence. What it recognizes is unknown. TCRdb called the reads again in MiXCR, with one record for every CDR3 protein. The sample holds about 500,000 distinct CDR3 sequences, roughly a third seen once. The sample originates from a study of T cell repertoires in cytomegalovirus infection. The CDR3 runs to 18 residues. Trimming cost V 6 bases and J 1 base, with 22 bases left between them. Sequencing used cultured PBMCs, obtained from culture after CMV antigen stimulation. This sequence was found in a human donor in good health (CMV status not recorded). Some clones in this sample may be carry-over from other donors' samples. This chain uses TRBV12-3 or TRBV12-4 with TRBJ2-1; possible D gene TRBD1, 6 bases. DNA of the CDR3: TGTGCCAGCAGCCGCCTGGGGGCAACCCTCACATCCTACAATGAGCAGTTCTTC. Its translation: CASSRLGATLTSYNEQFF.